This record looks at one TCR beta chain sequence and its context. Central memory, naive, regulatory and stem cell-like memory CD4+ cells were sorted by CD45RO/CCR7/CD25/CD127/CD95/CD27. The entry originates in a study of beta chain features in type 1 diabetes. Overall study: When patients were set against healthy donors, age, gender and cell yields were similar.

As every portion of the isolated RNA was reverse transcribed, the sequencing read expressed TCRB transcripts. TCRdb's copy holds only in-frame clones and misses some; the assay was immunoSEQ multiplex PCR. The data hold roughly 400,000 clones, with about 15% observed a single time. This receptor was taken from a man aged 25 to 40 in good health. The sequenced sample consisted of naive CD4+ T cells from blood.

DNA for the CDR3: TGTGCCAGCAGACCCCCGGGACAGGACAGCGAGCAGTACTTC. It encodes CASRPPGQDSEQYF. The V gene is TRBV6-5, the J gene TRBJ2-7; 8 positions match TRBD1. V lost 6 bases to trimming and J lost 6 bases; unmatched junction nucleotides: 10. The CDR3 contains 14 residues. Germline assignment: CDR1 MNHEY and CDR2 SVGAGI.